This TCR beta chain derives from a study of T cells after yellow fever vaccination. Per the germline V gene, CDR1 is LNHDA and CDR2 is SQIVND (reference sequence). This CDR3 has 17 residues. The J segment lost 5 bases and the V segment lost 5 bases, leaving 17 bases of the junction unmatched. 5'RACE template switching added a universal primer site and UMIs to TCR cDNA. TCRdb reanalysed the 5' RACE reads using MiXCR and keeps one entry per CDR3 protein. The sample consists of nearly 350,000 distinct CDR3 sequences, less than 9.5% of them appearing once. On this clonotype itself: Its antigen remains unidentified.

Study-wide findings and caveats: Abundant contaminating clonotypes from the bulk population could appear in FACS-sorted repertoires.

The V and J genes are TRBV19 and TRBJ2-5, with 7 bases lining up with TRBD1. The sequence came from a young man who received the YFV17D yellow fever vaccine. This sample comprised PBMCs, obtained around 45 days after the first yellow fever vaccination. The CDR3 is CASSSYAGTVPGETQYF. For the CDR3, the DNA is TGTGCCAGTAGTTCCTACGCCGGGACAGTTCCCGGGGAGACCCAGTACTTC.